This passage covers 13 T cell receptor beta chains from one sample sequenced in a study of blood T cell repertoires in COVID-19. Profiling relied on immunoSEQ multiplex PCR, and the TCRdb table lists in-frame clones only, not all of them. This table holds approximately 180,000 clones, around 84% found once. Sequencing used PBMCs or T cells enriched from blood (not recorded which). These receptors all stem from a middle-aged man who had recovered from COVID-19.

The chain employs TRBV4-2 and TRBJ2-5; D remains ambiguous. Trimming shortened V by 0 bases and J by 5 bases, and 4 bases separated the two germline ends. The CDR3 contains 12 residues. CDR1 is LGHNA, CDR2 YNFKEQ, per germline. CDR3 nucleotide sequence: TGTGCCAGCAGCCAAGATCTGGAGACCCAGTACTTC. This translates into CASSQDLETQYF.

V usage is TRBV30 and J usage is TRBJ2-1; TRBD2 agrees at 9 bases. The CDR3 is 14 residues long. Germline CDR1 reads GTSNPN; CDR2 reads SVGIG (reference sequence). After removal of 4 bases from V and 3 bases from J, the junction contained 4 bases not matched to a gene. The CDR3 nucleotides read TGTGCCTGGACAAGCGGGGGGCACTACAATGAGCAGTTCTTC. Amino acid sequence: CAWTSGGHYNEQFF.

This chain connects TRBV3-1 (or the pseudogene TRBV3-2) to TRBJ1-1, with TRBD1 matching over 7 bases. Germline CDR1 reads LGHDT; CDR2 reads YNNKEL (reference sequence). Unmatched junction bases numbered 7, after V lost 5 bases and J lost 4 bases. CDR3 length: 14 residues. CDR3 nucleotide sequence: TGTGCCAGCAGCAGGGGGCAGGTTGGCACTGAAGCTTTCTTT. It is translated as CASSRGQVGTEAFF.

This rearrangement joins TRBV11-2 to TRBJ1-5; a possible D gene is TRBD1 (5 bases). Trimming removed 1 base at V and 5 bases at J, with 15 bases between. The CDR3 has 16 amino acids. Germline V gives CDR1 SGHAT, CDR2 FQNNGV. In DNA, the CDR3 is TGTGCCAGCAGCTTAGGGGGAGGCAGGGTTGATCAGCCCCAGCATTTT. Protein sequence: CASSLGGGRVDQPQHF.

The J gene is TRBJ1-2, the V gene TRBV5-1, with TRBD1 as a possible D gene (6 bases). Trimming took 5 bases from V and 7 from J, leaving 15 bases between them. The V gene's germline CDR1 is SGHRS and CDR2 YFSETQ. The CDR3 runs to 13 residues. CDR3 loop: CASRDSNGAGYTF. In nucleotides, the CDR3 is TGCGCCAGCAGGGACAGCAATGGGGCTGGCTACACCTTC.

The rearrangement links TRBV29-1 to TRBJ2-2, with 8 bases aligning to TRBD2. Germline CDR1 is SQVTM and CDR2 is ANQGSEA. V dropped 2 bases and J dropped 7; count of bases not matched to a gene: 9. CDR3 length equals 15 residues. The CDR3 is CSVEKGTSRGGELFF. The CDR3 coding sequence is TGCAGCGTTGAAAAAGGGACTAGTAGGGGCGGGGAGCTGTTTTTT.

In this sample, this clone turned up a few times. The rearrangement links TRBV7-9 to TRBJ2-2; 8 bases are shared with TRBD2. Per germline, CDR1 SEHNR and CDR2 FQNEAQ (reference sequence). The CDR3 has 18 residues. With V trimmed by 5 bases and J by 4 bases, 15 bases remained unmatched. The CDR3: CASSPHGAAGAATGELFF. DNA for the CDR3: TGTGCCAGCAGCCCCCATGGTGCAGCGGGGGCCGCCACCGGGGAGCTGTTTTTT. Full variable domain (missing parts from reference TRBV7-9 and TRBJ2-2): DTGVSQNPRHKITKRGQNVTFRCDPISEHNRLYWYRQTLGQGPEFLTYFQNEAQLEKSRLLSDRFSAERPKGSFSTLEIQRTEQGDSAMYLCASSPHGAAGAATGELFFGEGSRLTVL.

The J gene is TRBJ2-1, the V gene TRBV5-1, with 10 bases that match TRBD2. The CDR3 has 16 residues. Germline V lookup: CDR1 SGHRS, CDR2 YFSETQ. With V trimmed by 3 bases and J by 2 bases, 5 bases remained unmatched. The DNA of the CDR3 is TGCGCCAGCAGCTCGACCCTAGCGGGGGCCTACAATGAGCAGTTCTTC. Amino acid sequence: CASSSTLAGAYNEQFF.

The genes are TRBV2 and TRBJ2-7; D might be TRBD1 (5 bases). Germline lookup yields CDR1 SNHLY and CDR2 FYNNEI. The CDR3 is 11 amino acids. Trimming stripped 6 bases from V and 7 bases from J, with 10 bases between. As DNA, the CDR3 is TGTGCCAGCAGCCAACAGGTGGAGCAGTACTTC. This translates into CASSQQVEQYF.

The J gene is TRBJ1-6, the V gene TRBV9; TRBD1 aligns across 8 bases. The CDR3 loop spans 14 amino acids. The ends lost 4 bases at V and 13 bases at J; junction bases unmatched: 10. In germline, CDR1 is SGDLS, CDR2 YYNGEE. The CDR3 region is CASSPRQDRAPLHF. The CDR3, as DNA: TGTGCCAGCAGCCCTCGACAGGACAGGGCGCCCCTCCACTTT.

This sequence joins TRBV9 and TRBJ1-5; possible D gene TRBD1, 5 bases. The ends were cut back, 0 bases at V and 6 bases at J, with 13 bases in the middle. Germline assignment: CDR1 SGDLS and CDR2 YYNGEE. The length of the CDR3 is 15 residues. The CDR3 nucleotides read TGTGCCAGCAGCGTAGGAGGGGCCGGGAGTCAGCCCCAGCATTTT. Protein product: CASSVGGAGSQPQHF.

The chain combines TRBV6-5 with TRBJ2-7; 7 positions agree with TRBD1. The trim removed 6 bases at V and 2 bases at J, leaving 7 bases unmatched. The V gene's germline CDR1 is MNHEY and CDR2 SVGAGI. The length of the CDR3 is 14 residues. This chain's CDR3 is CASSTGTEAYEQYF. The CDR3 DNA reads as TGTGCCAGCAGCACCGGGACAGAAGCCTACGAGCAGTACTTC.

In DNA form, the CDR3 reads TGTGCCAGCAGCGGGCGTAGCGGAATTCTTCTCAGCACAGATACGCAGTATTTT. Protein sequence: CASSGRSGILLSTDTQYF. The rearrangement links TRBV7-2 to TRBJ2-3, with D possibly matching TRBD2 (6 bases). Trimming took 5 bases from V and 0 from J, leaving 21 bases between them. The CDR3 runs 18 residues. From germline, CDR1 is SGHTA and CDR2 FQGNSA.